The present entry profiles one T cell receptor (beta chain) with its context. Its specificity is unknown. This table comes from immunoSEQ multiplex PCR, and its TCRdb copy is limited to in-frame clones, with some not included. The table shows roughly 92,000 clones, with more than 75% occurring only once. These data come from a study of radiotherapy plus CTLA-4 blockade in lung cancer. The study's findings and limits: Increased serum interferon-beta after radiation also reportedly predicted response strongly.

CDR3 size: 14 residues. The germline V gene has CDR1 ENHRY and CDR2 SYGVKD. Losses at the gene ends were 6 bases for V and 5 bases for J; bases not matched to a gene: 2. Those with chemo-refractory metastatic non-small-cell lung cancer were treated with focal radiation combined with CTLA-4 blockade using ipilimumab. The chain joins TRBV10-3 to TRBJ2-2, with 11 bases matching TRBD1. The receptor was isolated from a human donor with non-small cell lung cancer who had a partial response to radiotherapy plus ipilimumab. Sequenced here: peripheral blood, sampled from a patient treated with radiotherapy plus ipilimumab. The CDR3, as DNA: TGTGCCATCAGCCGGGACAGGGGGACCGGGGAGCTGTTTTTT. Its protein is CAISRDRGTGELFF.